The rows below give T cell receptor beta chains drawn from one sample of a study of T cell responses to AZD1222 COVID-19 vaccine. The repertoire was sequenced with immunoSEQ multiplex PCR; TCRdb's copy has only in-frame clones and lacks some. The table records 100,000 to 120,000 clones, 89% of them present only once. Sequenced material: peripheral blood, taken 28 days after the second AZD1222 dose. The receptors stem from an adult who received the AZD1222 COVID-19 vaccine. Both conserved end residues are part of each CDR3.

v_call | cdr3_aa
TRBV27 | CASTFRGGRDTQYF
TRBV28 | CASSLGIRTLYNEQFF
TRBV19 | CASSIDTARNEKLFF
TRBV7-2 | CASSLRGRDQEQFF
TRBV28 | CASSPGREQYF
TRBV7-2 | CASSWPGQGFYEQYF
TRBV27 | CASSLSPGEVGYTF
TRBV6-4 | CASSDGVGYTF
TRBV5-6 | CASSLAGTGYGNQPQHF
TRBV7-9 | CASSLASLGAGELFF
TRBV28 | CASSSGVGNTIYF
TRBV5-4 | CASSPGLAGGPNTGELFF
TRBV7-2 | CASTAGGSSYNEQFF
TRBV25-1 | CASSEVGAPSEQYF
TRBV7-9 | CASSPTLLDSGSYNEQFF
TRBV7-5 | CARSLVGLAGPYNEQFF